Ten or more counts support the clone carrying this T cell receptor beta chain. The sample originates from a study of regulatory T cells in long-lasting Graves disease. Germline trimming cut 3 bases from V and 7 bases from J; bases unmatched to any gene: 4. The CDR3 has 13 residues. In germline, CDR1 is SGHAT, CDR2 FQNNGV. The authors built TCR beta libraries using iRepertoire HTBI primers and Arm-PCR of CDR3 regions. MiXCR was run by TCRdb on the multiplex PCR reads, yielding one entry per CDR3 protein. The table shows more than 300,000 distinct CDR3 sequences, with 15% to 19% occurring only once. As for time point: newly diagnosed GD, antithyroid drugs for less than 3 months. PBMC RNA was the source of the TCR library.

The sample was peripheral blood mononuclear cells (PBMCs), taken at new diagnosis, from a patient treated with antithyroid drugs. The gene calls are TRBV11-2 and TRBJ1-2; TRBD1 matches 8 bases. This sequence originates from a female donor with Graves disease. The CDR3 region is CASSLDRATGYTF. The CDR3 nucleotides are TGTGCCAGCAGCTTGGACAGGGCCACTGGCTACACCTTC.